One and the same sample provided the 32 T cell receptor beta chains below, sequenced in a study of blood T cell repertoires in COVID-19. Assay: immunoSEQ multiplex PCR; the TCRdb copy retains only in-frame clones and omits some. The sample has fewer than 120,000 clones, around 68% seen once; the top ten hold under 10%. Material: peripheral blood. The receptors come from a woman in her sixties or seventies with acute or convalescent COVID-19.

This chain connects TRBV19 to TRBJ1-6, with a tentative D call TRBD1 (6 bases). Germline CDR1 is LNHDA and CDR2 is SQIVND (reference sequence). The V and J ends lost 7 bases and 0 bases respectively, with 19 bases between them. The CDR3 spans 18 residues. The CDR3 loop reads CASTKRAGQSSYNSPLHF. The CDR3 nucleotides are TGTGCCAGTACCAAAAGGGCTGGACAGAGCTCCTATAATTCACCCCTCCACTTT.

V usage is TRBV19 and J usage is TRBJ1-1, with 7 bases aligning to TRBD1. The CDR3 is made up of 14 amino acids. CDR1 and CDR2 (germline): LNHDA, SQIVND (reference sequence). The junction had 8 bases not matched to a gene; V was cut back by 9 bases and J by 1 base. The CDR3: CASRRDSSNTEAFF. CDR3 DNA sequence: TGTGCCAGCCGGAGGGACAGCTCGAACACTGAAGCTTTCTTT.

This clone was seen more than once but under ten times. The J gene is TRBJ1-2, the V gene TRBV5-8; TRBD1 agrees at 8 bases. V lost 5 bases, J lost 7 bases, and 10 bases stayed unmatched. The CDR3 totals 14 residues. Looked up from germline, CDR1 is SGHTS and CDR2 is YDEGEE. CDR3 protein: CASSSGTGPLGYTF. As DNA, the CDR3 is TGTGCCAGCAGTTCCGGGACAGGCCCCCTTGGCTACACCTTC.

J is TRBJ2-2 and V is TRBV7-3, with a tentative D call TRBD2 (5 bases). Germline values: CDR1 SGHTA, CDR2 FQGTGA. This CDR3 region has 14 residues. V lost 9 bases, J lost 1 base, and 12 bases lay in between. The CDR3 nucleotides read TGTGCCAGTAGGAGGACTGAGAACACCGGGGAGCTGTTTTTT. This sequence encodes CASRRTENTGELFF.

This chain uses TRBV4-2 with TRBJ1-2; 9 nucleotides line up with TRBD1. V lost 1 base and J lost 5; bases outside the gene matches: 8. The CDR3 extends over 16 amino acids. Germline V CDR1 and CDR2: LGHNA, YNFKEQ. The CDR3 sequence: CASSQVGQGEGYGYTF. The DNA of the CDR3 is TGTGCCAGCAGCCAAGTGGGACAGGGCGAGGGTTATGGCTACACCTTC.

This clone showed up just once. The chain couples TRBV28 to TRBJ1-5, with a weak D call TRBD1 (6 bases). The germline V gene has CDR1 MDHEN and CDR2 SYDVKM. This CDR3 contains 15 residues. Trimming removed 7 bases at V and 6 bases at J, with 19 bases between. CDR3 sequence reads: CASIGGRGVSQPQHF. The CDR3 coding sequence is TGTGCCAGCATAGGGGGTCGTGGAGTCAGTCAGCCCCAGCATTTT.

This sequence joins TRBV27 and TRBJ1-5; D possibly corresponds to TRBD1 (6 bases). V was cut by 8 bases and J by 1 base, with 15 bases left in between. This CDR3 comprises 15 residues. From germline, CDR1 is MNHEY and CDR2 SMNVEV (reference sequence). The chain's CDR3 is CASGSRQVSNQPQHF. CDR3 DNA sequence: TGTGCCAGCGGATCCAGACAGGTCAGCAATCAGCCCCAGCATTTT.

The chain carries TRBV15 and TRBJ1-2; D gene ambiguous. The germline V and J ends were trimmed by 0 bases and 0 bases, with 8 bases remaining between them. From germline, CDR1 is LNHNV and CDR2 YYDKDF (reference sequence). The length of the CDR3 is 15 residues. CDR3 coding DNA: TGTGCCACCAGCAGAGATCAAGGAGCTAACTATGGCTACACCTTC. Protein: CATSRDQGANYGYTF.

This CDR3 is CASSETGDGYTF. DNA for the CDR3: TGTGCCAGCAGTGAAACAGGGGACGGCTACACCTTC. The rearrangement uses TRBV2 and TRBJ1-2; 7 bases fit TRBD1. The CDR3 sequence is 12 residues long. Germline lookup yields CDR1 SNHLY and CDR2 FYNNEI. The V gene end was trimmed by 2 bases and the J gene end by 8 bases; junction bases not matched to a gene: 2.

The chain employs TRBV19 and TRBJ1-1; unclear D gene. Between the trimmed V and J ends, which lost 4 bases and 5 bases, there was a span of 5 bases. Germline CDR1 is LNHDA and CDR2 is SQIVND (reference sequence). The CDR3 extends over 11 amino acids. Here the CDR3 DNA reads TGTGCCAGTAGTAGAGGAACTGAAGCTTTCTTT. Translating it yields CASSRGTEAFF.

The chain employs TRBV3-1 (or the pseudogene TRBV3-2) and TRBJ1-2; tentative D call: TRBD1 (6 bases). This CDR3 has 14 residues. V was trimmed by 2 bases and J by 5 bases, leaving 12 bases between them. CDR1 is LGHDT and CDR2 is YNNKEL in the germline V gene (reference sequence). CDR3 loop: CASSQQDSRYGYTF. CDR3 DNA sequence: TGTGCCAGCAGCCAACAGGACAGTCGTTATGGCTACACCTTC.

This clone was picked up a small number of times. The rearrangement links TRBV6-5 to TRBJ1-6; TRBD1 aligns across 7 bases. CDR3 size: 15 residues. After removal of 7 bases from V and 2 bases from J, the junction contained 5 bases not matched to a gene. Germline-derived CDR1 and CDR2 are MNHEY and SVGAGI. CDR3 nucleotides: TGTGCCAGCATTGGACAGGACCCCTATAATTCACCCCTCCACTTT. It yields the protein CASIGQDPYNSPLHF.

Comments on this clone: Other DNA sequences from this sample encode an identical CDR3 as well. The chain joins TRBV5-1 to TRBJ2-3, with 7 bases lining up with TRBD1. CDR3 length: 14 amino acids. V was pared by 4 bases and J by 0 bases, with 2 bases of the junction left unmatched. Germline V gene sequence: CDR1 SGHRS, CDR2 YFSETQ. The CDR3 DNA is TGCGCCAGCAGCCGGGACAGTAGCACAGATACGCAGTATTTT. Encoded protein: CASSRDSSTDTQYF.

The gene calls are TRBV2 and TRBJ2-2; no clear D gene. Germline CDR1 SNHLY, CDR2 FYNNEI. This CDR3 region has 13 residues. V lost 3 bases to trimming and J lost 11 bases, with 13 bases between them. CDR3 DNA sequence: TGTGCCAGCAGTGATAAAGGAACAGATGAGCTGTTTTTT. Translating gives CASSDKGTDELFF.

A few counts support this clone. The chain couples TRBV3-1 (or the pseudogene TRBV3-2) to TRBJ1-3; D is possibly TRBD1 (5 bases). CDR3 length equals 16 residues. V gave up 0 bases and J gave up 1 base, with 10 bases separating them. Germline-derived CDR1 and CDR2 are LGHDT and YNNKEL (reference sequence). The CDR3 nucleotides read TGTGCCAGCAGCCAAGATAAAGGGGTATCTGGAAACACCATATATTTT. It yields the protein CASSQDKGVSGNTIYF.

The chain combines TRBV11-3 with TRBJ2-1; the match to TRBD2 covers 11 bases. From germline, CDR1 is SGHNT and CDR2 YENEEA. The CDR3 sequence is 15 residues long. Trimming took 5 bases from V and 4 from J; bases not matched to a gene: 4. The CDR3 coding sequence is TGTGCCAGCAGCCTGAGACTAGCGGGGTACAATGAGCAGTTCTTC. This translates into CASSLRLAGYNEQFF.

This sequence joins TRBV10-2 and TRBJ1-1, with D maybe TRBD1 (6 bases). V was trimmed by 3 bases and J by 7 bases, leaving 12 bases between them. Germline loops: CDR1 WSHSY, CDR2 SAAADI. CDR3 length: 13 amino acids. CDR3 in amino acids: CASSDYRESEAFF. In DNA form, the CDR3 reads TGCGCCAGCAGTGACTACAGGGAAAGTGAAGCTTTCTTT.

J is TRBJ1-6 and V is TRBV6-2 or TRBV6-3; D uncertain. V gave up 5 bases and J gave up 9 bases, with 20 bases separating them. Germline CDR1 and CDR2: MNHEY and SVGEGT. CDR3 length: 16 amino acids. The CDR3 is CASSIPPGRAFSPLHF. CDR3 sequence (DNA): TGTGCCAGCAGTATCCCTCCCGGGAGAGCATTTTCACCCCTCCACTTT.

V is TRBV11-2 and J is TRBJ2-3, with 9 bases fitting TRBD2. Germline loops: CDR1 SGHAT, CDR2 FQNNGV. The trim removed 1 base at V and 0 bases at J, leaving 8 bases unmatched. This CDR3 is 18 amino acids long. The CDR3 DNA sequence: TGTGCCAGCAGCTTAGGGTCTAGCGGGGCGCCGAGCACAGATACGCAGTATTTT. Its protein is CASSLGSSGAPSTDTQYF.

Here the CDR3 reads CASSRERTPGAFF. In DNA form, the CDR3 reads TGTGCCAGCAGCCGAGAGAGGACACCTGGGGCTTTCTTT. The chain combines TRBV5-6 with TRBJ1-1, with TRBD1 as a possible D gene (5 bases). CDR1 and CDR2 (germline): SGHDT, YYEEEE. The CDR3 contains 13 residues. V was shortened by 4 bases and J by 11 bases, with 18 bases between the two germline ends.

This clone was counted a few times. The rearrangement uses TRBV11-2 and TRBJ2-5; weak D call: TRBD2 (6 bases). CDR1 and CDR2 from the germline V gene are SGHAT and FQNNGV. CDR3 size: 13 residues. Trimming removed 3 bases from V and 4 bases from J, with 9 bases in between. CDR3 in amino acids: CASSLGLRETQYF. The CDR3 DNA is TGTGCCAGCAGCTTGGGACTCCGAGAGACCCAGTACTTC.

This chain links TRBV6-4 with TRBJ2-2; weak D call: TRBD2 (6 bases). The germline V gene has CDR1 MRHNA and CDR2 SNTAGT. V was shortened by 6 bases and J by 0 bases, with 14 bases between the two germline ends. This CDR3 spans 16 amino acids. The CDR3 reads CASRTPGTANTGELFF. The CDR3 nucleotides read TGTGCCAGCAGGACCCCGGGGACTGCGAACACCGGGGAGCTGTTTTTT.

This clone was detected only once. This chain connects TRBV18 to TRBJ1-2; D not certain. Per germline, CDR1 KGHSH and CDR2 LQKENI. The V end was cut by 3 bases, the J end by 3 bases, with 17 bases between. The CDR3 runs to 16 residues. The CDR3 sequence is CASSPNVMTAHYGYTF. CDR3 nucleotides: TGTGCCAGCTCACCTAACGTCATGACTGCCCACTATGGCTACACCTTC.

The chain joins TRBV11-2 to TRBJ2-2; 7 nucleotides line up with TRBD1. The CDR3 runs to 16 residues. Trimming at V came to 3 bases and at J to 4 bases, leaving 8 bases not matched to a gene. CDR1 and CDR2 from the germline V gene are SGHAT and FQNNGV. For the CDR3, the DNA is TGTGCCAGCAGCTTTAGAACAGGGGTTTCCACCGGGGAGCTGTTTTTT. Its translation is CASSFRTGVSTGELFF.

The chain uses TRBV20-1 and TRBJ1-5, with a possible D match to TRBD1 (5 bases). Germline V CDR1 and CDR2: DFQATT, SNEGSKA (reference sequence). The CDR3 contains 11 residues. Trimming removed 6 bases from V and 7 bases from J, with 10 bases in between. The CDR3 DNA reads TGCAGTGCGGCGGGGGGGCAGCCCCAGCATTTT. Translated, it gives CSAAGGQPQHF.

The rearrangement links TRBV11-2 to TRBJ2-1; TRBD2 is a possible D gene (6 bases). CDR3 length: 14 amino acids. Germline values: CDR1 SGHAT, CDR2 FQNNGV. V was cut by 3 bases and J by 6 bases, with 12 bases left in between. Here the CDR3 reads CASSFLTGSNEQFF. Here the CDR3 DNA reads TGTGCCAGCAGCTTTTTGACCGGGAGCAATGAGCAGTTCTTC.

This chain joins TRBV19 and TRBJ1-3; D is uncertain. The V gene's germline CDR1 is LNHDA and CDR2 SQIVND (reference sequence). V lost 8 bases and J 2 bases, leaving 16 bases between the germline ends. The CDR3 covers 15 residues. The DNA of the CDR3 is TGTGCCAGTGGCCTAGGCAGCGGAACTGGAAACACCATATATTTT. Translating it yields CASGLGSGTGNTIYF.

The V gene is TRBV30, the J gene TRBJ1-2; D remains unclear. Germline V gives CDR1 GTSNPN, CDR2 SVGIG (reference sequence). Trimming left V 3 bases short and J 8 bases short, with 13 bases between. The CDR3 extends over 12 amino acids. The CDR3 loop reads CAWRSGLGGYTF. The CDR3 region has the DNA TGTGCCTGGAGATCGGGTCTCGGAGGCTACACCTTC.

This clone was recorded only once. The chain carries TRBV5-4 and TRBJ2-1, with D possibly matching TRBD2 (6 bases). Germline CDR1 SGHNT, CDR2 YYREEE (reference sequence). CDR3 length: 15 amino acids. With 4 bases removed from V and 5 bases from J, the gap between germline ends came to 16 bases. CDR3 DNA sequence: TGTGCCAGCAGCGCCAGGGATCGGACTAACAATGAGCAGTTCTTC. This translates into CASSARDRTNNEQFF.

V gene TRBV11-2 combines with J gene TRBJ2-2; 8 positions agree with TRBD1. After removal of 7 bases from V and 7 bases from J, the junction contained 11 bases not matched to a gene. In germline, CDR1 is SGHAT, CDR2 FQNNGV. CDR3 size: 15 residues. The CDR3 loop reads CASTLRQGNVGELFF. The CDR3 bases are TGTGCCAGCACCCTCAGACAGGGGAACGTCGGGGAGCTGTTTTTT.

The V call is TRBV24-1, the J call TRBJ2-5; the match to TRBD2 covers 7 bases. CDR1 and CDR2 (germline): KGHDR, SFDVKD. This CDR3 has 17 amino acids. J lost 0 bases, V lost 6 bases, and 12 bases had no gene match. The CDR3 region is CATSWSWDYQYQETQYF. CDR3 nucleotide sequence: TGTGCCACCAGTTGGTCCTGGGACTACCAGTACCAAGAGACCCAGTACTTC.

The V call is TRBV28, the J call TRBJ1-5, with D possibly matching TRBD1 (6 bases). Germline lookup yields CDR1 MDHEN and CDR2 SYDVKM. Deletions cut 8 bases from V and 4 bases from J, with 12 bases between. The CDR3 is 13 amino acids. CDR3: CASRDIRNQPQHF. In DNA form, the CDR3 reads TGTGCCAGCCGGGACATTAGAAATCAGCCCCAGCATTTT. Combining the CDR3 with reference TRBV28 and TRBJ1-5 gives the whole variable domain DVKVTQSSRYLVKRTGEKVFLECVQDMDHENMFWYRQDPGLGLRLIYFSYDVKMKEKGDIPEGYSVSREKKERFSLILESASTNQTSMYLCASRDIRNQPQHFGDGTRLSIL.